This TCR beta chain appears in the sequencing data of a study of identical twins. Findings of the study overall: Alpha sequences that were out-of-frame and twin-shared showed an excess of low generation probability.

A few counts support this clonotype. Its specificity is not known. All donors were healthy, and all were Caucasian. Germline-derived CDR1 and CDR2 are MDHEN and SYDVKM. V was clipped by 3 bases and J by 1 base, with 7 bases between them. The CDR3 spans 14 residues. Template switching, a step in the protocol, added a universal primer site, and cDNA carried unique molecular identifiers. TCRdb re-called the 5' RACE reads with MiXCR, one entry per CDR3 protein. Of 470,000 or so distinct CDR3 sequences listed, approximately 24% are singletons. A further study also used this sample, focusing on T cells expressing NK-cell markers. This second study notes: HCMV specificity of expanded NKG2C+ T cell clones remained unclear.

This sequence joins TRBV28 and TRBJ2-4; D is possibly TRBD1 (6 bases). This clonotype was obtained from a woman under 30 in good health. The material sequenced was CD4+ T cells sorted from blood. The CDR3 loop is CASSLRGAKNIQYF. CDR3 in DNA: TGTGCCAGCAGTTTGAGGGGGGCCAAAAACATTCAGTACTTC.